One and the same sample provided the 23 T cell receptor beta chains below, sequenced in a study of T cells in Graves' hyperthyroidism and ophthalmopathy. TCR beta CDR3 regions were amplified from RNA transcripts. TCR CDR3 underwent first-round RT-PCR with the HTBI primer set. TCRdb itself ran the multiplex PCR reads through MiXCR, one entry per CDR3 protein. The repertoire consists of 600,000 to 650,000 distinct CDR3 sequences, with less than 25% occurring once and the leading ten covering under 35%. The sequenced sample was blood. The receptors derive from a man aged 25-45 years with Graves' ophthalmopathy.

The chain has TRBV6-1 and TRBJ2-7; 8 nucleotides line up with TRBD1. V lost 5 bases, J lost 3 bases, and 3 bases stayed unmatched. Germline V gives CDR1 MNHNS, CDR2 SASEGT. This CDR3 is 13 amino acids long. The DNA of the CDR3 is TGTGCCAGCAGTCAGACAGGGGTCTACGAGCAGTACTTC. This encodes CASSQTGVYEQYF.

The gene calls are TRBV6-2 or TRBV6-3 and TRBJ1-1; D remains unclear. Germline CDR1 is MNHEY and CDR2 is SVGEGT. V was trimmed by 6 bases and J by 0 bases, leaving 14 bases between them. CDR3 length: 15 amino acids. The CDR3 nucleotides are TGTGCCAGCAGCCCCTGGGCGCGTATGAACACTGAAGCTTTCTTT. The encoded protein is CASSPWARMNTEAFF.

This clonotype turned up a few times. CDR3 bases: TGTGCCACCAGCAGAGATAGGGGGACCGAGCAGTACTTC. Its protein is CATSRDRGTEQYF. The chain employs TRBV15 and TRBJ2-7; the D gene is possibly TRBD1 (6 bases). CDR1 LNHNV and CDR2 YYDKDF come from the germline V gene (reference sequence). The CDR3 totals 13 residues. Trimming stripped 0 bases from V and 6 bases from J, with 9 bases between.

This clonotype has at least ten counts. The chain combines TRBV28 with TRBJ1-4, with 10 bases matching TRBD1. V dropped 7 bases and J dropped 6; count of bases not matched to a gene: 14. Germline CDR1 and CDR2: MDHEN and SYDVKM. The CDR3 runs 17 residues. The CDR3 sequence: CASTTGTGESPDEKLFF. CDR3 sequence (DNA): TGTGCCAGCACCACCGGGACAGGGGAGTCTCCAGATGAAAAACTGTTTTTT.

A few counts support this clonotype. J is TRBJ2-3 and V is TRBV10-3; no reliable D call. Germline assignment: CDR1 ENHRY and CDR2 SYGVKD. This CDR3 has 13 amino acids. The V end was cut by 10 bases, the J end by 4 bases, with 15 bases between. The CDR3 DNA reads TGTGCCACCACCTCCGCCGGGCCAGATACGCAGTATTTT. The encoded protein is CATTSAGPDTQYF.

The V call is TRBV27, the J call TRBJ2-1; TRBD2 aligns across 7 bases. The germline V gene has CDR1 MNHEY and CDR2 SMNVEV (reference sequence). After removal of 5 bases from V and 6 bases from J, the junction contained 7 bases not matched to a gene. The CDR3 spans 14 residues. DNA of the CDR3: TGTGCCAGCAGTCCTGGGGTAGCGGGCAATGAGCAGTTCTTC. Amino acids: CASSPGVAGNEQFF.

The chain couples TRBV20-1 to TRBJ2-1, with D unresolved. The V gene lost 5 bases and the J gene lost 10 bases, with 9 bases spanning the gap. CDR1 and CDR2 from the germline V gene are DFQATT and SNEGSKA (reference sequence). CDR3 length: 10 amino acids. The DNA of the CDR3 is TGCAGTGCTTCGGTCGACGAGCAGTTCTTC. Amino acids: CSASVDEQFF.

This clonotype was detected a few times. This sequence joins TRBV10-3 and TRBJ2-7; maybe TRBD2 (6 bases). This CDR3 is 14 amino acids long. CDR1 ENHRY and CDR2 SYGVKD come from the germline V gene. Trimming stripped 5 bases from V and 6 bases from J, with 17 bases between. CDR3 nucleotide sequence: TGTGCCATCAGTAACAAACTAGCTCGAAGCGAGCAGTACTTC. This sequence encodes CAISNKLARSEQYF.

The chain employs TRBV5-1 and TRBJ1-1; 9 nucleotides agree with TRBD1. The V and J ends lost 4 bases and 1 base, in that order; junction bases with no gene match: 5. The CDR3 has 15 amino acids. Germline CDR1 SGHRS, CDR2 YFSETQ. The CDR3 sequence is CASSPRTGENTEAFF. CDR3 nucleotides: TGCGCCAGCAGCCCAAGGACAGGGGAGAACACTGAAGCTTTCTTT.

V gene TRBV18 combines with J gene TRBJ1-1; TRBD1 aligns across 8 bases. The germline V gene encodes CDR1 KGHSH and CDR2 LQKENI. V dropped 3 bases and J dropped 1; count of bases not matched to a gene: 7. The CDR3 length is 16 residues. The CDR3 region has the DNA TGTGCCAGCTCACCCCGGCCGGGACAGGAGAACACTGAAGCTTTCTTT. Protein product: CASSPRPGQENTEAFF.

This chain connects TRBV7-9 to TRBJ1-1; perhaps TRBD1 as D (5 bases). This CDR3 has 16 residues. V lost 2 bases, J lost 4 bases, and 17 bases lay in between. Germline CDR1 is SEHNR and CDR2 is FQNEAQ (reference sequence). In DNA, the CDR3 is TGTGCCAGCAGCTTAACTCGAGGGGAGTGGGTCACTGAAGCTTTCTTT. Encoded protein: CASSLTRGEWVTEAFF.

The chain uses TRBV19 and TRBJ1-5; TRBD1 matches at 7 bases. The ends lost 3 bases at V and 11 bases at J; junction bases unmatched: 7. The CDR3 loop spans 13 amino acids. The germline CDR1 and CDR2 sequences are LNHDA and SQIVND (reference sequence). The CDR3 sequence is CASSIGGGTAQHF. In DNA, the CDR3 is TGTGCCAGTAGTATTGGAGGTGGGACAGCCCAGCATTTT.

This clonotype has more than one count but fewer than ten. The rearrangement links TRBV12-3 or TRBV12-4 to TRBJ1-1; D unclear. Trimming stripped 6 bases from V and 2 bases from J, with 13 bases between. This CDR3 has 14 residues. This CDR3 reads CASRPRRANTEAFF. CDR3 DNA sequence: TGTGCCAGCAGGCCCCGCCGGGCAAACACTGAAGCTTTCTTT.

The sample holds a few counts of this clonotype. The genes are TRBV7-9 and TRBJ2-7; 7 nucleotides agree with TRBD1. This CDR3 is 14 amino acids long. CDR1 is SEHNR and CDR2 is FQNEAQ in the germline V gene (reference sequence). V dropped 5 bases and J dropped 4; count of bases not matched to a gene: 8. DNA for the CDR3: TGTGCCAGCAGCCAGACAGGGATATTTTACGAGCAGTACTTC. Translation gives CASSQTGIFYEQYF.

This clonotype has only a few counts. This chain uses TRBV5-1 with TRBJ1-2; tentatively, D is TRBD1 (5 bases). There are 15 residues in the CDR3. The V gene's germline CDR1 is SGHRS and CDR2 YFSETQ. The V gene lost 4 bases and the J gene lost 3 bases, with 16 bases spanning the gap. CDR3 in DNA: TGCGCCAGCAGCGCCGGAGCAGGGTTTGACTATGGCTACACCTTC. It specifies CASSAGAGFDYGYTF.

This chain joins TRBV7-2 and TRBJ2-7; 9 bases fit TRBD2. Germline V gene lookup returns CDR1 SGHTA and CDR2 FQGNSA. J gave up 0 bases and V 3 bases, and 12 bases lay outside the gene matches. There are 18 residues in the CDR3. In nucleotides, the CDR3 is TGTGCCAGCAGCTTGGCTAGCGGGGCTCCAGGGGGCTCCTACGAGCAGTACTTC. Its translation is CASSLASGAPGGSYEQYF.

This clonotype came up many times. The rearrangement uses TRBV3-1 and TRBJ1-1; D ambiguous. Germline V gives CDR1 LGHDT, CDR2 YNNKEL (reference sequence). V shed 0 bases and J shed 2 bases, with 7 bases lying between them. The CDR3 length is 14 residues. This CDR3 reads CASSQEGGNTEAFF. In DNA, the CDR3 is TGTGCCAGCAGCCAAGAGGGAGGAAACACTGAAGCTTTCTTT.

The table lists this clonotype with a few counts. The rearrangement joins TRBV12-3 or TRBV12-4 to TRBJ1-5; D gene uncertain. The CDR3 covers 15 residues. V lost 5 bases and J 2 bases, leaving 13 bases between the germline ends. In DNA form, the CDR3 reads TGTGCCAGCAGTCCCCCGGGTGGGGGCAATCAGCCCCAGCATTTT. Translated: CASSPPGGGNQPQHF.

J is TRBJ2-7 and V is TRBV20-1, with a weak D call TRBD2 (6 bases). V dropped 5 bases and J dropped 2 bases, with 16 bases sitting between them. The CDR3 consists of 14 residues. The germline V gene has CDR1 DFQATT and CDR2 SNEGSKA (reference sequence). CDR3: CSAPPPGRTYEQYF. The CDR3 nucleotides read TGCAGTGCTCCCCCACCAGGGAGGACCTACGAGCAGTACTTC.

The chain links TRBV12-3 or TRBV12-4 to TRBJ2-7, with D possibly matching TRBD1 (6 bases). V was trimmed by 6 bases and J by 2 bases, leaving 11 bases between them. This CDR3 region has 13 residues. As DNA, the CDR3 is TGTGCCAGCAGCGTCACAGGGACCTACGAGCAGTACTTC. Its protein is CASSVTGTYEQYF.

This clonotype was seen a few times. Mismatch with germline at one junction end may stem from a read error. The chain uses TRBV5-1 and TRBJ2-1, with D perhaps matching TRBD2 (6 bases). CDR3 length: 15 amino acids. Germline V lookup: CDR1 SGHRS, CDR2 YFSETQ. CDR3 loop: CASSFSGPSYNEQFF. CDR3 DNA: TGTGCCAGCAGTTTCAGCGGGCCCTCCTACAATGAGCAGTTCTTC.

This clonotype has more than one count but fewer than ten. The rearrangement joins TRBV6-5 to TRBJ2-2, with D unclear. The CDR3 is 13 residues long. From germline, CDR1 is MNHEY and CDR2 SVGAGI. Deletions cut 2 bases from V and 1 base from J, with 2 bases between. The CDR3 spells CASSYLNTGELFF. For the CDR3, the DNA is TGTGCCAGCAGTTACCTGAACACCGGGGAGCTGTTTTTT.

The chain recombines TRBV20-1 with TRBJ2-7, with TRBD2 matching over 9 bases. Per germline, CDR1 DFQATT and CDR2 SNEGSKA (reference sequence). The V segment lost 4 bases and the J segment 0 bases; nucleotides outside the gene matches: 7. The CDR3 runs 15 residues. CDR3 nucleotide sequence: TGCAGTGCTATCGTTAGCGGGAGAAGCTCCTACGAGCAGTACTTC. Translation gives CSAIVSGRSSYEQYF.